Each of the 29 T cell receptor beta chains below was sequenced from the same sample in a study of OX40 agonist ivuxolimab in advanced cancers. Here immunoSEQ multiplex PCR was the method, and the copy in TCRdb shows in-frame clones only, minus some. The repertoire holds some 110,000 clones, with 90% as singletons. The sequenced sample was CD4+ or CD8+ T cells sorted from blood, obtained in a trial of the OX40 agonist ivuxolimab. The receptors were sampled from an adult with an advanced solid tumor such as melanoma, head and neck, liver or kidney cancer.

The rearrangement uses TRBV28 and TRBJ1-3, with 7 bases identical to TRBD1. Trimming at V came to 6 bases and at J to 0 bases, leaving 5 bases not matched to a gene. The CDR3 is made up of 15 amino acids. Germline V gene sequence: CDR1 MDHEN, CDR2 SYDVKM. The chain's CDR3 is CASSSGQASGNTIYF. CDR3 bases: TGTGCCAGCAGCAGTGGACAGGCCTCTGGAAACACCATATATTTT.

The V gene is TRBV27, the J gene TRBJ2-2; no clear D gene. The CDR3 loop spans 17 amino acids. V was cut by 5 bases and J by 0 bases, with 16 bases left in between. Germline V gene lookup returns CDR1 MNHEY and CDR2 SMNVEV (reference sequence). CDR3 DNA sequence: TGTGCCAGCAGTCGACCCCCCAGCAAGACGAACACCGGGGAGCTGTTTTTT. Protein product: CASSRPPSKTNTGELFF.

DNA of the CDR3: TGCGCCAGCAGCGTCGGGACACCTCAAGAGACCCAGTACTTC. Its protein product is CASSVGTPQETQYF. This chain connects TRBV5-1 to TRBJ2-5; possibly TRBD1 for D (6 bases). The V end was cut by 4 bases, the J end by 2 bases, with 12 bases between. CDR1 is SGHRS, CDR2 YFSETQ, per germline. The CDR3 spans 14 residues.

The chain is built from TRBV9 and TRBJ2-1; D remains ambiguous. The CDR3 has 15 amino acids. Germline V CDR1 and CDR2: SGDLS, YYNGEE. Trimming shortened V by 0 bases and J by 0 bases, and 7 bases separated the two germline ends. This CDR3 reads CASSVDQSSYNEQFF. The CDR3 region has the DNA TGTGCCAGCAGCGTAGATCAGAGCTCCTACAATGAGCAGTTCTTC.

V and J are TRBV19 and TRBJ1-2; 7 positions agree with TRBD1. V was clipped by 3 bases and J by 7 bases; unmatched bases: 5. CDR3 length: 13 amino acids. Per germline, CDR1 LNHDA and CDR2 SQIVND (reference sequence). CDR3 amino acids: CASSMTGYGGYTF. CDR3 DNA sequence: TGTGCCAGTAGTATGACAGGGTATGGTGGCTACACCTTC.

The chain couples TRBV30 to TRBJ2-3; D uncertain. Germline loops: CDR1 GTSNPN, CDR2 SVGIG (reference sequence). CDR3 length: 12 residues. V shed 1 base and J shed 2 bases, with 4 bases lying between them. Written as DNA, the CDR3 is TGTGCCTGGAGTGAATCCACAGATACGCAGTATTTT. Its protein is CAWSESTDTQYF.

The chain has TRBV4-1 and TRBJ2-7; 12 nucleotides agree with TRBD1. CDR3 length equals 15 residues. Germline values: CDR1 MGHRA, CDR2 YSYEKL. V lost 5 bases and J lost 0; bases outside the gene matches: 2. The CDR3 sequence is CASSKGQGASYEQYF. In nucleotides, the CDR3 is TGCGCCAGCAGCAAGGGACAGGGGGCCTCCTACGAGCAGTACTTC.

The chain employs TRBV28 and TRBJ2-7; no definite D call. V lost 3 bases and J lost 2, with 8 bases in between. This CDR3 has 13 amino acids. Germline CDR1 and CDR2: MDHEN and SYDVKM. The CDR3 nucleotides read TGTGCCAGCAGTTTGATGGAGACCTACGAGCAGTACTTC. Translating it yields CASSLMETYEQYF.

As DNA, the CDR3 is TGTGCCAGCAGCTCGGGGGTGGGACTCACCGGGGAGCTGTTTTTT. Its translation: CASSSGVGLTGELFF. The rearrangement links TRBV5-8 to TRBJ2-2, with a tentative D call TRBD2 (6 bases). The V gene lost 3 bases and the J gene lost 4 bases, with 13 bases spanning the gap. The CDR3 spans 15 residues. Germline lookup yields CDR1 SGHTS and CDR2 YDEGEE. Looking up the rest from reference TRBV5-8 and TRBJ2-2 gives the full variable domain: EAGVTQSPTHLIKTRGQQATLRCSPISGHTSVYWYQQALGLGLQFLLWYDEGEERNRGNFPPRFSGRQFPNYSSELNVNALELEDSALYLCASSSGVGLTGELFFGEGSRLTVL.

The chain has TRBV28 and TRBJ2-7; 9 nucleotides match TRBD2. CDR1 is MDHEN and CDR2 is SYDVKM in the germline V gene. V was pared by 3 bases and J by 4 bases, with 4 bases of the junction left unmatched. This CDR3 contains 14 residues. The CDR3 spells CASSFLAGKYEQYF. The CDR3 DNA is TGTGCCAGCAGTTTTCTAGCGGGGAAATACGAGCAGTACTTC.

This clone appeared a few times. The chain employs TRBV10-3 and TRBJ1-5; D unclear. Trimming left V 0 bases short and J 16 bases short, with 13 bases between. The CDR3 is made up of 12 amino acids. Per the germline V gene, CDR1 is ENHRY and CDR2 is SYGVKD. The CDR3 spells CAISESSGIPHF. The CDR3 region has the DNA TGTGCCATCAGTGAGTCGTCGGGGATACCCCATTTT.

The chain couples TRBV28 to TRBJ1-5, with D possibly matching TRBD1 (5 bases). The germline gives CDR1 MDHEN, CDR2 SYDVKM. Trimming pared 6 bases from V and 8 bases from J, leaving 17 bases between. This CDR3 contains 14 residues. CDR3 DNA: TGTGCCAGCAGGGACATAGAGCCCCTTGAGCCCCAGCATTTT. Amino acid sequence: CASRDIEPLEPQHF.

The rearrangement joins TRBV5-4 to TRBJ2-7; D not certain. Germline CDR1 is SGHNT and CDR2 is YYREEE (reference sequence). V was cut by 4 bases and J by 5 bases, with 10 bases left in between. The CDR3 has 12 amino acids. CDR3 coding DNA: TGTGCCAGCAGCGGTCAGACCGACGAGCAGTACTTC. It yields the protein CASSGQTDEQYF.

V usage is TRBV28 and J usage is TRBJ1-2, with D unresolved. The V gene lost 7 bases and the J gene lost 1 base, with 13 bases spanning the gap. Germline CDR1 MDHEN, CDR2 SYDVKM. CDR3 length equals 14 residues. In DNA form, the CDR3 reads TGTGCCAGCAACGAAGGATCGGGTAACTATGGCTACACCTTC. Its translation: CASNEGSGNYGYTF.

This clone was recorded a few times. In nucleotides, the CDR3 is TGTGCCAGCAGCTCCGGGGCGTACAATGAGCAGTTCTTC. Residues: CASSSGAYNEQFF. V usage is TRBV7-2 and J usage is TRBJ2-1, with D perhaps being TRBD1 or TRBD2 (5 bases each). The CDR3 is 13 residues long. V lost 4 bases to trimming and J lost 4 bases, with 8 bases between them. The germline V gene has CDR1 SGHTA and CDR2 FQGNSA.

This clone has a single count. V and J are TRBV21-1 and TRBJ2-1; the table gives TRBD1 as D, unverified against the DNA. TRBV21-1 is termed a pseudogene. This CDR3 region has 16 residues. CDR3 sequence reads: CASSKVTGGADNEQFF. CDR3 coding DNA: TGTGCCAGCAGCAAAGTAACAGGGGGCGCGGACAATGAGCAGTTCTTC.

The J gene is TRBJ2-7, the V gene TRBV6-5; tentatively, D is TRBD1 (7 bases). Trimming shortened V by 6 bases and J by 3 bases, and 15 bases separated the two germline ends. CDR1 is MNHEY, CDR2 SVGAGI, per germline. The CDR3 length is 14 residues. CDR3 sequence: CASRPRGVLYEQYF. The DNA of the CDR3 is TGTGCCAGCAGACCCAGGGGGGTCCTCTACGAGCAGTACTTC.

This clone was detected a few times. This chain links TRBV5-1 with TRBJ1-1; TRBD1 matches 7 bases. Trimming cost V 1 base and J 3 bases; bases outside gene matches: 3. The CDR3 loop spans 14 amino acids. Germline-derived CDR1 and CDR2 are SGHRS and YFSETQ. CDR3 sequence: CASSLTGADTEAFF. CDR3 in DNA: TGCGCCAGCAGCTTGACAGGGGCGGACACTGAAGCTTTCTTT. Filled out from reference TRBV5-1 and TRBJ1-1, the complete variable domain reads KAGVTQTPRYLIKTRGQQVTLSCSPISGHRSVSWYQQTPGQGLQFLFEYFSETQRNKGNFPGRFSGRQFSNSRSEMNVSTLELGDSALYLCASSLTGADTEAFFGQGTRLTVV.

This chain uses TRBV6-5 with TRBJ2-7, with TRBD1 as a possible D gene (6 bases). V lost 8 bases, J lost 4 bases, and 15 bases lay in between. CDR1 is MNHEY and CDR2 is SVGAGI in the germline V gene. CDR3 length equals 13 residues. CDR3 region: CASQAGDKYEQYF. The CDR3 nucleotides read TGTGCCAGCCAGGCAGGGGACAAATACGAGCAGTACTTC.

The V and J genes are TRBV5-4 and TRBJ2-2; 10 bases are shared with TRBD2. V lost 2 bases and J lost 5; bases outside the gene matches: 0. Germline CDR1 is SGHNT and CDR2 is YYREEE (reference sequence). The CDR3 loop spans 14 amino acids. The CDR3 sequence: CASSLLAGTGELFF. The CDR3 nucleotides read TGTGCCAGCAGCTTACTAGCGGGGACCGGGGAGCTGTTTTTT.

The rearrangement links TRBV19 to TRBJ1-2, with no clear D. The CDR3 is made up of 15 amino acids. From germline, CDR1 is LNHDA and CDR2 SQIVND (reference sequence). V was pared by 5 bases and J by 0 bases, with 13 bases between. The CDR3 loop is CASSSRGGTNYGYTF. CDR3 sequence (DNA): TGTGCCAGTAGTTCCCGGGGAGGGACTAACTATGGCTACACCTTC.

This clone was found once. The CDR3 nucleotides read TGTGCCAGCAGTGGAACCTTAACAGGGGGCATCGACAATGAGCAGTTCTTC. This sequence encodes CASSGTLTGGIDNEQFF. The chain joins TRBV6-1 to TRBJ2-1, with TRBD1 matching over 9 bases. Per the germline V gene, CDR1 is MNHNS and CDR2 is SASEGT. The CDR3 is 17 residues long. V was clipped by 4 bases and J by 5 bases; unmatched bases: 12.

Only a few counts were recorded for this clone. This chain connects TRBV5-1 to TRBJ1-6; no clear D gene. V lost 4 bases and J lost 2, with 10 bases in between. The CDR3 has 15 amino acids. Per germline, CDR1 SGHRS and CDR2 YFSETQ. The CDR3 sequence: CASSPQEPYNSPLHF. Here the CDR3 DNA reads TGCGCCAGCAGCCCTCAGGAACCCTATAATTCACCCCTCCACTTT.

This chain joins TRBV5-6 and TRBJ2-5; 8 nucleotides line up with TRBD1. The CDR3 consists of 14 residues. Germline CDR1 is SGHDT and CDR2 is YYEEEE. J lost 3 bases, V lost 4 bases, and 5 bases had no gene match. CDR3 residues: CASSVLQGEETQYF. DNA of the CDR3: TGTGCCAGCAGCGTATTACAGGGGGAAGAGACCCAGTACTTC.

V gene TRBV4-1 combines with J gene TRBJ2-1; the match to TRBD2 covers 7 bases. Germline loops: CDR1 MGHRA, CDR2 YSYEKL. Trimming removed 0 bases from V and 8 bases from J; junction bases left unmatched: 10. The CDR3 runs 16 residues. The CDR3 sequence: CASSQEGGTPGDEQFF. The CDR3, as DNA: TGCGCCAGCAGCCAAGAGGGGGGGACTCCTGGGGATGAGCAGTTCTTC.

The chain joins TRBV7-2 to TRBJ2-7; D may be TRBD2 (6 bases). CDR3 length: 14 residues. Between the trimmed V and J ends, which lost 0 bases and 0 bases, there was a span of 6 bases. The germline gives CDR1 SGHTA, CDR2 FQGNSA. CDR3 residues: CASSLAGGSYEQYF. CDR3 in DNA: TGTGCCAGCAGCTTAGCGGGGGGCTCCTACGAGCAGTACTTC.

The J gene is TRBJ1-2, the V gene TRBV7-8; D is unresolved. This CDR3 region has 14 residues. Germline assignment: CDR1 SGHVS and CDR2 FQNEAQ. The germline V and J ends were trimmed by 1 base and 4 bases, with 10 bases remaining between them. DNA of the CDR3: TGTGCCAGCAGCTTAGTAACCGGTAGCTATGGCTACACCTTC. Translating it yields CASSLVTGSYGYTF.

The rearrangement uses TRBV7-2 and TRBJ2-1, with D perhaps being TRBD1 or TRBD2 (5 bases each). The V end was cut by 7 bases, the J end by 8 bases, with 15 bases between. Germline CDR1 reads SGHTA; CDR2 reads FQGNSA. The length of the CDR3 is 13 residues. CDR3 protein: CASKKRLGDEQFF. Here the CDR3 DNA reads TGTGCCAGCAAAAAGCGTTTGGGGGATGAGCAGTTCTTC. Drawing the rest from reference TRBV7-2 and TRBJ2-1, the complete variable domain is GAGVSQSPSNKVTEKGKDVELRCDPISGHTALYWYRQSLGQGLEFLIYFQGNSAPDKSGLPSDRFSAERTGGSVSTLTIQRTQQEDSAVYLCASKKRLGDEQFFGPGTRLTVL.

The chain combines TRBV5-6 with TRBJ1-4, with D perhaps TRBD1 (6 bases). This CDR3 comprises 14 residues. V lost 5 bases, J lost 0 bases, and 8 bases lay in between. The germline V gene encodes CDR1 SGHDT and CDR2 YYEEEE. CDR3 loop: CASRDSPTNEKLFF. CDR3 nucleotide sequence: TGTGCCAGCAGGGACAGCCCAACTAATGAAAAACTGTTTTTT.